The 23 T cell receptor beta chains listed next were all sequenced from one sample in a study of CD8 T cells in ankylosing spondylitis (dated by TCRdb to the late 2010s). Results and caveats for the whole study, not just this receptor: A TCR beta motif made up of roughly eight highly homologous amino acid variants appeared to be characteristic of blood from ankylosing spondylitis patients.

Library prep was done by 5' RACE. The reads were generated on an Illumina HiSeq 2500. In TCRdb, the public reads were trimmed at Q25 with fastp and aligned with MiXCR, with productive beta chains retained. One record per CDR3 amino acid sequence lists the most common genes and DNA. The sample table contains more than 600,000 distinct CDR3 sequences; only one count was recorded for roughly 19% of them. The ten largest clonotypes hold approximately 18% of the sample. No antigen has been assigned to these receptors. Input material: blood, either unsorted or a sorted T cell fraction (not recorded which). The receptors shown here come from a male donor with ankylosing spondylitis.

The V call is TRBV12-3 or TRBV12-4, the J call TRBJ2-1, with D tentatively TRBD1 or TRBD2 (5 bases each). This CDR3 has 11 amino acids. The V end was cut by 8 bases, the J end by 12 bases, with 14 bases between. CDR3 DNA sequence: TGTGCCAGCGGGGCGGACTCAGGGCAGTTCTTC. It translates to CASGADSGQFF.

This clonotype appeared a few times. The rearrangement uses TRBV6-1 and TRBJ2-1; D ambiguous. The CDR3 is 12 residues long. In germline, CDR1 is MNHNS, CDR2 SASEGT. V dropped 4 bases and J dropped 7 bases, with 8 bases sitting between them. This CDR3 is CASSVLENEQFF. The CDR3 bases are TGTGCCAGCAGTGTCCTTGAGAATGAGCAGTTCTTC.

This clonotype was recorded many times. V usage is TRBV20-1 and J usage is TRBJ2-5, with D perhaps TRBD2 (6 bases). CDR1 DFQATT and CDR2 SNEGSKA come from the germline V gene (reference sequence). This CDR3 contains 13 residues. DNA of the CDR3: TGCTCCACCCGAGGGACTTCTCCGGAGACCCAGTACTTC. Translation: CSTRGTSPETQYF.

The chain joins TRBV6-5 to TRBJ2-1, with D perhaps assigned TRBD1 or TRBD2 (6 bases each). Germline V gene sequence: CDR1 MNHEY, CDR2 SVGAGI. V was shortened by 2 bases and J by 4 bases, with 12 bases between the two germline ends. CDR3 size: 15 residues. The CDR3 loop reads CASSYGGGIYNEQFF. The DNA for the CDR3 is TGTGCCAGCAGTTACGGGGGCGGGATATACAATGAGCAGTTCTTC.

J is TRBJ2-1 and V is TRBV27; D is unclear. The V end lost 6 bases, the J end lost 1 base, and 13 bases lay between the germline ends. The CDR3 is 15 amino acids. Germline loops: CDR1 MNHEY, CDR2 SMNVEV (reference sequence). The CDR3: CASSWVVASYNEQFF. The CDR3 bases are TGTGCCAGCAGCTGGGTGGTAGCTTCCTACAATGAGCAGTTCTTC.

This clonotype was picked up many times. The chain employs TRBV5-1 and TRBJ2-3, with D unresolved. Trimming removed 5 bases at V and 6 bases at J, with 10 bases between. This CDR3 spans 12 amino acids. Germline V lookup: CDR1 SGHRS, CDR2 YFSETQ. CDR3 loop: CASRLDKDTQYF. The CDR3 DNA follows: TGCGCCAGCAGGCTCGACAAGGATACGCAGTATTTT.

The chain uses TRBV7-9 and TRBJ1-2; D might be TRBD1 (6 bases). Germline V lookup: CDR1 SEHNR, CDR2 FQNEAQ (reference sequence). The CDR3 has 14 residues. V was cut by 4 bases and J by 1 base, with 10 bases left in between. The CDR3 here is CASSSTGYNYGYTF. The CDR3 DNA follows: TGTGCCAGCAGCTCGACAGGATATAACTATGGCTACACCTTC.

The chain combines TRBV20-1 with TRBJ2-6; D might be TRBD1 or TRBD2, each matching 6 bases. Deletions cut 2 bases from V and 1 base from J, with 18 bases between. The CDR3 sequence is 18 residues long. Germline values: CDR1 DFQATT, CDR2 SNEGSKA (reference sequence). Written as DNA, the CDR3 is TGCAGTGCTAGATCACCGGGGGCGAAACCGTCTGGGGCCAACGTCCTGACTTTC. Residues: CSARSPGAKPSGANVLTF.

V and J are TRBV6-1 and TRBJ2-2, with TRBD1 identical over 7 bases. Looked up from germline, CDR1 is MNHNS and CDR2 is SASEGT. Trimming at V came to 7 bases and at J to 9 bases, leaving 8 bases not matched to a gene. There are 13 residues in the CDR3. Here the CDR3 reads CASTEGAWRELFF. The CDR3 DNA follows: TGTGCCAGCACCGAGGGGGCATGGAGGGAGCTGTTTTTT.

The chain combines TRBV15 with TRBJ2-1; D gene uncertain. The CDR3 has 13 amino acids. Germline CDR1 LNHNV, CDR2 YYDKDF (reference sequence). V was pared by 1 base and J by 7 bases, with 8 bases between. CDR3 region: CATSRVGFNEQFF. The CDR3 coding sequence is TGTGCCACCAGCAGAGTCGGATTTAATGAGCAGTTCTTC.

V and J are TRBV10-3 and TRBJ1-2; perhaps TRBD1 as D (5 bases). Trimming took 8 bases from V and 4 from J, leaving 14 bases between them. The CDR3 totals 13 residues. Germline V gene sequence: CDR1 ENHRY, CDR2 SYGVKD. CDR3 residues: CAICRDGPYGYTF. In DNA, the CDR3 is TGTGCCATCTGCAGGGACGGACCCTATGGCTACACCTTC.

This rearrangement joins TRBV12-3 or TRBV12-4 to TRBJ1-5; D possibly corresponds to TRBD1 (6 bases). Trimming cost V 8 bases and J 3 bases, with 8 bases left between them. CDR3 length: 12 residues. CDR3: CASGQPNQPQHF. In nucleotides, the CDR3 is TGTGCCAGCGGACAGCCCAATCAGCCCCAGCATTTT.

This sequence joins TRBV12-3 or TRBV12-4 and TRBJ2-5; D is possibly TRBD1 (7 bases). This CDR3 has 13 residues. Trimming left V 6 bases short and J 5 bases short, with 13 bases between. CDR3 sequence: CASSRGRWETQYF. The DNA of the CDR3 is TGTGCCAGCAGCAGGGGGAGGTGGGAGACCCAGTACTTC.

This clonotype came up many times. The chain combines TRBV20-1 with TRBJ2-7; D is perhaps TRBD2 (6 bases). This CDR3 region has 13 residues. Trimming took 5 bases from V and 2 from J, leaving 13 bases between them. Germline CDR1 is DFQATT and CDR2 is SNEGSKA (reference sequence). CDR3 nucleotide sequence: TGCAGTGCTCTGTGGGCGGGAACCTACGAGCAGTACTTC. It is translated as CSALWAGTYEQYF.

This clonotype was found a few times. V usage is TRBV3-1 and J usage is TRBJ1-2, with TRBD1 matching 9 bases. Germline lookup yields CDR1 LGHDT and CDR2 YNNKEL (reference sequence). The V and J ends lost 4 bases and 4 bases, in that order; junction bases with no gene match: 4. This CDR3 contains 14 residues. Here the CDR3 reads CASSPRDRVYGYTF. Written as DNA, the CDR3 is TGTGCCAGCAGCCCCCGGGACAGGGTCTATGGCTACACCTTC.

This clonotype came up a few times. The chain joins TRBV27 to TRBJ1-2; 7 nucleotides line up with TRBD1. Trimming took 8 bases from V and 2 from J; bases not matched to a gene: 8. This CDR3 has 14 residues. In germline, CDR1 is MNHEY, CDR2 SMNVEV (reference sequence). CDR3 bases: TGTGCCAGCCGACAGGGAGGGTCGAACTATGGCTACACCTTC. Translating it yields CASRQGGSNYGYTF.

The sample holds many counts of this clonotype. CDR3 DNA: TGTGCCAGCAGCGTAGTCGGGAGGGCAGAAGAGACCCAGTACTTC. It encodes CASSVVGRAEETQYF. This chain connects TRBV9 to TRBJ2-5; TRBD2 matches at 8 bases. This CDR3 contains 15 residues. Germline trimming cut 0 bases from V and 3 bases from J; bases unmatched to any gene: 4. CDR1 is SGDLS, CDR2 YYNGEE, per germline.

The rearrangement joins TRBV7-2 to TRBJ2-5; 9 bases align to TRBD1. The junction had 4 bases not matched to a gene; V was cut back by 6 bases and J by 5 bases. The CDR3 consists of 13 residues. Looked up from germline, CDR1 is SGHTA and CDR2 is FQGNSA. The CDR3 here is CASRDRGAETQYF. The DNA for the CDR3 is TGTGCCAGCAGAGACAGGGGGGCTGAGACCCAGTACTTC.

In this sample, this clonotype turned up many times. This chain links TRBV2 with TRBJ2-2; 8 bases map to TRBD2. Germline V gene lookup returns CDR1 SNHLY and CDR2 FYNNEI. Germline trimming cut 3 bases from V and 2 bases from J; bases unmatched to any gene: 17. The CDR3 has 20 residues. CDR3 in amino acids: CASSEGGLGPFWFNTGELFF. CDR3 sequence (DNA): TGTGCCAGCAGTGAGGGGGGACTAGGCCCCTTTTGGTTTAACACCGGGGAGCTGTTTTTT.

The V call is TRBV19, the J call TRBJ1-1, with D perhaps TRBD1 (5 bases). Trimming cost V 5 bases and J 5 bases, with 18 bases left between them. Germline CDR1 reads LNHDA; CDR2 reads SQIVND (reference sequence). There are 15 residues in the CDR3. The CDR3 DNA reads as TGTGCCAGTAGTTCCCGGGGGAGGGTCGATACTGAAGCTTTCTTT. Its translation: CASSSRGRVDTEAFF.

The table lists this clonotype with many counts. The CDR3: CAISSSGGADTQYF. The CDR3 coding sequence is TGTGCCATCAGTTCTAGCGGGGGCGCAGATACGCAGTATTTT. The V call is TRBV10-3, the J call TRBJ2-3; 10 bases agree with TRBD2. There are 14 residues in the CDR3. The germline gives CDR1 ENHRY, CDR2 SYGVKD. V was pared by 5 bases and J by 4 bases, with 3 bases of the junction left unmatched.

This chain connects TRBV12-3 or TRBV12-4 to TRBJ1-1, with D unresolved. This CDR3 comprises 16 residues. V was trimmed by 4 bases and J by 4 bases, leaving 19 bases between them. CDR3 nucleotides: TGTGCCAGCAGTTCCGTCTTTAGCGTGGAATTCACTGAAGCTTTCTTT. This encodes CASSSVFSVEFTEAFF.

The DNA for the CDR3 is TGCAGTGCTAGAGGACTAGCGCCGGGAGAGACCCAGTACTTC. This sequence encodes CSARGLAPGETQYF. The chain employs TRBV20-1 and TRBJ2-5, with TRBD2 identical over 8 bases. This CDR3 is 14 amino acids long. The ends lost 1 base at V and 4 bases at J; junction bases unmatched: 5. Germline V gene lookup returns CDR1 DFQATT and CDR2 SNEGSKA (reference sequence).